This T cell receptor beta chain stems from a study of cytomegalovirus exposure and HLA in healthy donors. Study-level points and caveats: A likely sequencing artifact accounted for one observed cluster of highly shared sequence variants. Most TCR sequences were uncommon, yet certain public TCRs appeared in many donors.

In germline, CDR1 is SGDLS, CDR2 YYNGEE. This CDR3 spans 14 amino acids. The ends were cut back, 4 bases at V and 6 bases at J, with 17 bases in the middle. PCR involved 60 Vbeta and 13 Jbeta primers. Generated by immunoSEQ multiplex PCR, the TCRdb table keeps only in-frame clones and is missing some. The data show some 210,000 clones, 70% to 85% seen once. About this clone: The antigen remains undetermined.

The chain combines TRBV9 with TRBJ2-7; D is perhaps TRBD2 (6 bases). Sequences were obtained from PBMCs. This receptor was identified in a male donor in good health and CMV-seronegative. CDR3 DNA: TGTGCCAGCAGCCCGACAACCCTGGGGGGCGAGCAGTACTTC. Encoded protein: CASSPTTLGGEQYF.